This T cell receptor (beta chain) comes out of a study of T cell responses to AZD1222 COVID-19 vaccine. Findings and limits, study-wide: Repertoires were obtained solely post-peak T cell response. White British donors predominated, females outnumbered males, and clonal diversity was possibly underestimated.

This table comes from immunoSEQ multiplex PCR, and its TCRdb copy is limited to in-frame clones, with some not included. This table has approximately 140,000 clones, about 90% appearing once. The V segment lost 6 bases and the J segment 2 bases; nucleotides outside the gene matches: 4. CDR1 is MNHEY and CDR2 is SVGAGI in the germline V gene. The CDR3 has 14 residues. To note about this clone: Antigen unknown.

The gene calls are TRBV6-5 and TRBJ1-2, with TRBD1 matching 9 bases. This material consisted of peripheral blood, taken 28 days after the second AZD1222 dose. This receptor was taken from an adult who received the AZD1222 COVID-19 vaccine. The DNA of the CDR3 is TGTGCCAGCAGGACGGACAGGGGAAACTATGGCTACACCTTC. It is translated as CASRTDRGNYGYTF.